Presented here are 25 T cell receptor beta chains from one specimen sequenced in a study of T cells in Graves' hyperthyroidism and ophthalmopathy. RNA transcripts provided the source from which TCR beta CDR3 regions were amplified. The TCR CDR3 first-round RT-PCR relied on the HTBI primer set. TCRdb independently ran MiXCR on the multiplex PCR reads; one entry per CDR3 protein. The sample lists 650,000 to 750,000 distinct CDR3 sequences, roughly 15% seen once, with 10% to 13% in the top ten. Sequenced sample: blood. These receptors originate from a young woman with Graves' hyperthyroidism.

This clonotype was detected only a few times. This sequence joins TRBV28 and TRBJ1-5; 10 nucleotides agree with TRBD1. The CDR3 is 19 residues long. Germline V gives CDR1 MDHEN, CDR2 SYDVKM. V lost 3 bases and J lost 6; bases outside the gene matches: 17. CDR3 residues: CASSFSAGTGASLGQPQHF. The CDR3 DNA reads as TGTGCCAGCAGTTTTTCCGCCGGGACAGGGGCGAGTTTGGGTCAGCCCCAGCATTTT.

The chain carries TRBV28 and TRBJ2-7, with 12 nucleotides matching TRBD2. V was pared by 4 bases and J by 0 bases, with 13 bases of the junction left unmatched. The CDR3 has 19 amino acids. Germline values: CDR1 MDHEN, CDR2 SYDVKM. The CDR3 region has the DNA TGTGCCAGCAGTTCATCCGGGACTAGCGGGCGGTCCAGCTCCTACGAGCAGTACTTC. This sequence encodes CASSSSGTSGRSSSYEQYF.

CDR3 loop: CASGYTGDYGYTF. CDR3 in DNA: TGTGCCAGCGGATATACAGGGGATTATGGCTACACCTTC. This chain connects TRBV3-1 to TRBJ1-2, with 7 bases identical to TRBD1. With V trimmed by 8 bases and J by 5 bases, 8 bases remained unmatched. Germline V lookup: CDR1 LGHDT, CDR2 YNNKEL (reference sequence). The CDR3 has 13 amino acids.

In its sample, this clonotype was seen a few times. The V and J genes are TRBV12-3 or TRBV12-4 and TRBJ2-1, with 10 positions matching TRBD2. The CDR3 loop spans 17 amino acids. The V and J ends lost 4 bases and 3 bases, in that order; junction bases with no gene match: 9. The CDR3 protein is CASSSNLAGDHYNEQFF. Here the CDR3 DNA reads TGTGCCAGCAGTTCCAACCTAGCGGGGGATCACTACAATGAGCAGTTCTTC.

The chain uses TRBV5-5 and TRBJ2-1; 16 positions match TRBD2. The germline CDR1 and CDR2 sequences are SGHKS and YYEKEE (reference sequence). The length of the CDR3 is 19 residues. Germline trimming cut 0 bases from V and 4 bases from J; bases unmatched to any gene: 7. The CDR3 nucleotides read TGTGCCAGCAGCTTGGAGGGGACTAGCGGGAGGGGGGGTTACAATGAGCAGTTCTTC. It translates to CASSLEGTSGRGGYNEQFF. The whole variable domain, filled in from reference TRBV5-5 and TRBJ2-1, reads DAGVTQSPTHLIKTRGQQVTLRCSPISGHKSVSWYQQVLGQGPQFIFQYYEKEERGRGNFPDRFSARQFPNYSSELNVNALLLGDSALYLCASSLEGTSGRGGYNEQFFGPGTRLTVL.

This clonotype was counted a few times. J is TRBJ2-1 and V is TRBV19; the match to TRBD2 covers 16 bases. This CDR3 region has 15 residues. After removal of 4 bases from V and 14 bases from J, the junction contained 8 bases not matched to a gene. Germline V CDR1 and CDR2: LNHDA, SQIVND (reference sequence). The CDR3: CASSTGTSGRDFEFF. CDR3 DNA sequence: TGTGCCAGTAGTACCGGGACTAGCGGGAGGGATTTTGAGTTCTTC.

The J gene is TRBJ2-1, the V gene TRBV7-9, with 8 bases lining up with TRBD2. Unmatched junction bases numbered 10, after V lost 5 bases and J lost 4 bases. The CDR3 covers 16 residues. Germline V lookup: CDR1 SEHNR, CDR2 FQNEAQ (reference sequence). In DNA, the CDR3 is TGTGCCAGCAGCAGGGGTGGAACTAGCGGATACAATGAGCAGTTCTTC. Amino acid sequence: CASSRGGTSGYNEQFF.

A word on this clonotype: Its ends do not fully match the called genes, so a read error is possible. This chain uses TRBV3-1 with TRBJ2-4, with a weak D call TRBD2 (5 bases). The CDR3 is 15 amino acids. Germline lookup yields CDR1 LGHDT and CDR2 YNNKEL (reference sequence). CDR3 in DNA: TGTGTCAGCAGCCACCCGGGAATTTCCAAAAACATTCAGTACTTC. Translated: CVSSHPGISKNIQYF.

The table lists this clonotype with many counts. The chain recombines TRBV20-1 with TRBJ2-7; a weak D match, TRBD1 (6 bases). Germline V CDR1 and CDR2: DFQATT, SNEGSKA (reference sequence). V was clipped by 6 bases and J by 0 bases, with 9 bases between them. The CDR3 sequence is 12 residues long. The CDR3 protein is CSAAGVSYEQYF. As DNA, the CDR3 is TGCAGTGCCGCAGGGGTCTCCTACGAGCAGTACTTC.

The rearrangement joins TRBV12-3 or TRBV12-4 to TRBJ2-3; D is ambiguous. The CDR3 length is 14 residues. V shed 6 bases and J shed 2 bases, with 12 bases lying between them. The CDR3 loop is CASSFFSVTDTQYF. The DNA of the CDR3 is TGTGCCAGCAGCTTCTTTAGTGTCACAGATACGCAGTATTTT.

This chain uses TRBV15 with TRBJ2-7; TRBD2 aligns across 10 bases. Trimming removed 1 base from V and 5 bases from J; junction bases left unmatched: 2. The CDR3 totals 14 residues. From germline, CDR1 is LNHNV and CDR2 YYDKDF (reference sequence). This CDR3 is CATSRGGTSDEQYF. In DNA, the CDR3 is TGTGCCACCAGCAGAGGAGGGACTAGCGACGAGCAGTACTTC.

Comments on this clonotype: This may arise from a read error, as a much more abundant clone is one base away. The rearrangement joins TRBV5-6 to TRBJ2-7; D not resolved. Matching the DNA end better, TRBJ2-1 makes the J call doubtful. Germline V gives CDR1 SGHDT, CDR2 YYEEEE. The CDR3 runs 14 residues. The CDR3 DNA sequence: TGTGCCAGCAGCTTGAGAGGCAGAGCCTACGAGCAGTTCTTC. Translated: CASSLRGRAYEQFF.

This clonotype was counted ten times or more. The J gene is TRBJ2-7, the V gene TRBV3-1, with D possibly being TRBD2 (6 bases). This CDR3 has 16 amino acids. Germline CDR1 LGHDT, CDR2 YNNKEL (reference sequence). Trimming shortened V by 0 bases and J by 4 bases, and 16 bases separated the two germline ends. Here the CDR3 DNA reads TGTGCCAGCAGCCAAGATCTGGGGGGAGGCAGATACGAGCAGTACTTC. The encoded protein is CASSQDLGGGRYEQYF.

This clonotype was counted many times. This sequence joins TRBV12-3 or TRBV12-4 and TRBJ2-1, with TRBD2 matching over 7 bases. V lost 4 bases to trimming and J lost 8 bases; unmatched junction nucleotides: 11. The CDR3 is 15 amino acids. CDR3 residues: CASSSTGGLTDEQFF. CDR3 DNA: TGTGCCAGCAGTTCCACGGGAGGCTTAACCGATGAGCAGTTCTTC.

This clonotype was seen at least ten times. The chain employs TRBV28 and TRBJ2-7, with D uncertain. The CDR3 consists of 12 residues. CDR1 is MDHEN and CDR2 is SYDVKM in the germline V gene. Deletions cut 5 bases from V and 9 bases from J, with 14 bases between. The CDR3 loop reads CASSKRSSVQYF. For the CDR3, the DNA is TGTGCCAGCAGTAAAAGGTCCTCGGTGCAGTACTTC.

This clonotype was counted only a few times. The chain couples TRBV5-1 to TRBJ2-4; 7 bases map to TRBD1. With V trimmed by 0 bases and J by 0 bases, 6 bases remained unmatched. The length of the CDR3 is 17 residues. Germline V gene lookup returns CDR1 SGHRS and CDR2 YFSETQ. CDR3 sequence: CASSLAVTGQAKNIQYF. The CDR3 DNA reads as TGCGCCAGCAGCTTGGCCGTGACAGGGCAAGCCAAAAACATTCAGTACTTC.

On this clonotype itself: Being one base from a much bigger clone, this may be a read error. V and J are TRBV4-1 and TRBJ2-5; D unclear. This CDR3 is built from 16 residues. The germline V gene has CDR1 MGHRA and CDR2 YSYEKL. The CDR3 DNA reads TGCGCCAACAGCCAAGATTGGAAGGCTCCTTGGGAGACCCAGTACTTC. Its protein is CANSQDWKAPWETQYF.

This sequence joins TRBV20-1 and TRBJ2-3; perhaps TRBD2 as D (6 bases). Trimming took 1 base from V and 3 from J, leaving 14 bases between them. The V gene's germline CDR1 is DFQATT and CDR2 SNEGSKA (reference sequence). The CDR3 extends over 15 amino acids. The CDR3 reads CSARVGGFVTDTQYF. The CDR3 coding sequence is TGCAGTGCTAGAGTTGGAGGGTTTGTGACAGATACGCAGTATTTT.

Remarks on this clonotype: Its ends do not fully match the called genes, so a read error is possible. V and J are TRBV15 and TRBJ2-1; D gene ambiguous. CDR1 is LNHNV and CDR2 is YYDKDF in the germline V gene (reference sequence). This CDR3 comprises 14 residues. The CDR3 nucleotides are TGTGCCACCGGCAGAGATACACGTCCGGATGAGCAGTTCTTC. Translation gives CATGRDTRPDEQFF.

This clonotype has ten or more counts. The chain couples TRBV24-1 to TRBJ2-5, with TRBD2 identical over 9 bases. The germline V gene encodes CDR1 KGHDR and CDR2 SFDVKD. The J segment lost 2 bases and the V segment lost 5 bases, leaving 11 bases of the junction unmatched. This CDR3 is built from 17 residues. CDR3 residues: CATSGTKSGRSQETQYF. DNA for the CDR3: TGTGCCACCAGTGGAACTAAAAGCGGGAGGTCACAAGAGACCCAGTACTTC.

This clonotype was observed a handful of times. The V gene is TRBV10-3, the J gene TRBJ2-1; D may match TRBD1 or TRBD2 (5 bases each). The germline V and J ends were trimmed by 0 bases and 5 bases, with 20 bases remaining between them. Germline V CDR1 and CDR2: ENHRY, SYGVKD. There are 18 residues in the CDR3. The CDR3 DNA reads TGTGCCATCAGTGAGTCGGTTATTATCACCGGGACCAACAATGAGCAGTTCTTC. The encoded protein is CAISESVIITGTNNEQFF.

This clonotype was detected ten times or more. The chain uses TRBV7-2 and TRBJ2-1, with TRBD2 matching over 9 bases. Trimming cost V 2 bases and J 3 bases; bases outside gene matches: 11. This CDR3 has 18 amino acids. Germline V gene sequence: CDR1 SGHTA, CDR2 FQGNSA. The CDR3 is CASSLSKREVTSYNEQFF. In DNA, the CDR3 is TGTGCCAGCAGCTTATCGAAGCGGGAGGTTACGAGCTACAATGAGCAGTTCTTC.

This clonotype was seen repeatedly, ten times or more. The chain links TRBV20-1 to TRBJ2-5; 10 nucleotides line up with TRBD1. V lost 6 bases, J lost 3 bases, and 16 bases stayed unmatched. The germline V gene has CDR1 DFQATT and CDR2 SNEGSKA (reference sequence). The CDR3 runs to 17 residues. The CDR3 region is CSAERGPTGTGEETQYF. As DNA, the CDR3 is TGCAGTGCCGAAAGAGGCCCCACCGGGACAGGGGAAGAGACCCAGTACTTC.

This clonotype was observed at least ten times. V gene TRBV7-2 combines with J gene TRBJ1-3; 7 bases agree with TRBD1. This CDR3 has 15 residues. Germline loops: CDR1 SGHTA, CDR2 FQGNSA. Trimming at V came to 3 bases and at J to 0 bases, leaving 2 bases not matched to a gene. This CDR3 reads CASSLGQISGNTIYF. DNA for the CDR3: TGTGCCAGCAGCTTGGGACAGATCTCTGGAAACACCATATATTTT.

The V call is TRBV7-9, the J call TRBJ2-1; TRBD1 matches at 7 bases. This CDR3 is 16 amino acids long. V gave up 5 bases and J gave up 1 base; unmatched junction bases: 8. Germline values: CDR1 SEHNR, CDR2 FQNEAQ (reference sequence). The CDR3 is CASSEDAGGSYNEQFF. The CDR3 nucleotides read TGTGCCAGCAGCGAGGACGCAGGGGGATCCTACAATGAGCAGTTCTTC.